This T cell receptor (beta chain) was retrieved from a study of cytomegalovirus exposure and HLA in healthy donors. This clone is a singleton in its sample. The PCR employed 60 Vbeta primers together with 13 Jbeta primers. Profiling relied on immunoSEQ multiplex PCR, and the TCRdb table lists in-frame clones only, not all of them. The sample records around 170,000 clones, about 81% being singletons. The CDR3 covers 15 residues. V trimming: 4 bases; J trimming: 8 bases; junction bases outside the gene matches: 10. Germline assignment: CDR1 MNHEY and CDR2 SVGAGI. The sample was PBMCs. This receptor was obtained from a woman between 18 and 30 years old in good health and CMV-seronegative. The rearrangement joins TRBV6-5 to TRBJ1-4, with TRBD1 identical over 7 bases. The CDR3 coding sequence is TGTGCCAGCAGTTCCTCGGACAGGATGGGGGAAAAACTGTTTTTT. This sequence encodes CASSSSDRMGEKLFF.